This TCR beta chain derives from a study of CD8+ T cells in alopecia areata. Across the study: Twice a day, 5 to 10 mg of oral tofacitinib was administered to treated patients.

Study-wide results and limits: Expanded CD8+ clones among the top 100, and scalp clonality, were significantly decreased by tofacitinib.

Isolated RNA was reverse transcribed into cDNA used as the sequencing template. Libraries were prepared by immunoSEQ multiplex PCR; TCRdb keeps only in-frame clonotypes and omits some of them. The sample gives 150,000 to 200,000 clones, roughly 64% of which show up once; roughly 12% is in the top ten. This CDR3 contains 16 residues. The germline V gene has CDR1 SGHDT and CDR2 YYEEEE. V lost 0 bases and J 5 bases, leaving 17 bases between the germline ends. Remarks on this clone: The antigen is not known.

Indicated treatment: oral pan-JAK inhibitor, 5-10 mg twice daily. Specimens obtained from alopecia areata patients comprised lesional scalp punch biopsies and peripheral blood. The gene calls are TRBV5-6 and TRBJ1-2; D possibly corresponds to TRBD1 (5 bases). Specimen: CD8+ T cells sorted from blood, collected at week 24, from a patient treated with tofacitinib. The clonotype was recovered from a human donor with alopecia areata. CDR3 residues: CASSLVPNLRVYGYTF. CDR3 DNA sequence: TGTGCCAGCAGCTTGGTTCCCAACCTCAGGGTGTATGGCTACACCTTC.